This T cell receptor (beta chain) was sequenced in a study of vaccination and CD4 T cells after COVID-19. The sample's treatment: roughly 10-day PBMC culture with coronavirus spike peptide pools or control peptides (ViraFEST assay). By its share, this clonotype is large. Its antigen is still unknown. Trimming at V came to 6 bases and at J to 5 bases, leaving 7 bases not matched to a gene. The CDR3 length is 14 residues. Germline V lookup: CDR1 MDHEN, CDR2 SYDVKM. Sequenced with the Oncomine TCR Beta short-read assay was DNA taken from cultured CD4+ T cells. TCRdb reanalysed the PCR reads using MiXCR and keeps one entry per CDR3 protein. This table holds approximately 10,000 distinct CDR3 sequences, 66% found once.

The clonotype was recovered from a human donor who had recovered from COVID-19. Sequences were obtained from CD4+ T cells from blood, cultured in vitro. The genes are TRBV28 and TRBJ1-2, with 9 bases lining up with TRBD1. CDR3 amino acids: CASRLRGQGYGYTF. The CDR3 DNA follows: TGTGCCAGCAGACTCAGGGGACAGGGTTATGGCTACACCTTC.